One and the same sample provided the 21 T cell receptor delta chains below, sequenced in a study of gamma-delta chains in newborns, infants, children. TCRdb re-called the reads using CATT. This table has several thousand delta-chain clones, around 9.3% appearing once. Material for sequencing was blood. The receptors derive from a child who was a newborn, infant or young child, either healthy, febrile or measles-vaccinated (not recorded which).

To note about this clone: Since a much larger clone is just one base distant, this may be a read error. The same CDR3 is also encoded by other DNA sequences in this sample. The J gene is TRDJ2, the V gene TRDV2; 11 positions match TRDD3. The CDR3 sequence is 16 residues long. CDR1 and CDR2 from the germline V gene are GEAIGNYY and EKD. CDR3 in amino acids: CACDILGDKLTAQLFF. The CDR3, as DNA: TGCGCCTGTGACATACTGGGGGATAAACTGACAGCACAACTCTTCTTT.

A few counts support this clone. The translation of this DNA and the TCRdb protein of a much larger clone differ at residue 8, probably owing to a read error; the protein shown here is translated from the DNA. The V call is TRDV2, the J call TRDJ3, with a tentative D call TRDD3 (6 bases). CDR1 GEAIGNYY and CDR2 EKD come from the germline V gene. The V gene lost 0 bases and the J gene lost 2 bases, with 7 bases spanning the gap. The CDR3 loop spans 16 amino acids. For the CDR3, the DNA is TGTGCCTGTGACACCTGGGGGGCCTGGGACACCCGACAGATGTTTTTC. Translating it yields CACDTWGAWDTRQMFF.

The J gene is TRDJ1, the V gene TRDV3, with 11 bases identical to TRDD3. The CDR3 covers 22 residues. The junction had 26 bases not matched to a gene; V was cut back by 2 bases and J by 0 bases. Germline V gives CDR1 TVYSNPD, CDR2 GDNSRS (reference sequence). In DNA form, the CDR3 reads TGTGCCTTTGCGAGGTCCTACGCCCGATATGGGGGATACGCCCGGTACACCGATAAACTCATCTTT. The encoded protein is CAFARSYARYGGYARYTDKLIF.

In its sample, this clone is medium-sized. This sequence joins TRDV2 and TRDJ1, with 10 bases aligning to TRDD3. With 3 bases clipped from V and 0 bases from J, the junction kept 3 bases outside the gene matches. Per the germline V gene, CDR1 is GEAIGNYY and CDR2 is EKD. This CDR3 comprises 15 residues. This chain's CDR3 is CACDATGGYTDKLIF. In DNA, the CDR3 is TGTGCCTGTGACGCAACTGGGGGATACACCGATAAACTCATCTTT.

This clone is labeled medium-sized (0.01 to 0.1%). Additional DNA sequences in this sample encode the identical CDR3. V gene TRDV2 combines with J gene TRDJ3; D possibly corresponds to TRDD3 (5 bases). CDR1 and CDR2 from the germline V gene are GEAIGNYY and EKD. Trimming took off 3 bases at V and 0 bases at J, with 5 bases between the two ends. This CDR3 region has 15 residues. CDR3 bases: TGTGCCTGTGACTGGGGCTCCTGGGACACCCGACAGATGTTTTTC. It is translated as CACDWGSWDTRQMFF.

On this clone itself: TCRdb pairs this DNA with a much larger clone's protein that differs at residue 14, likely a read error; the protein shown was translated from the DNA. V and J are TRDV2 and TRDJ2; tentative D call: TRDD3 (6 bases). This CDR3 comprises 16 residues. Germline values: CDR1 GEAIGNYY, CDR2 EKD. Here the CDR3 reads CACDTVWGSRTAQPFF. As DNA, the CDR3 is TGTGCCTGTGACACCGTGTGGGGGTCCCGGACAGCACAACCCTTCTTT.

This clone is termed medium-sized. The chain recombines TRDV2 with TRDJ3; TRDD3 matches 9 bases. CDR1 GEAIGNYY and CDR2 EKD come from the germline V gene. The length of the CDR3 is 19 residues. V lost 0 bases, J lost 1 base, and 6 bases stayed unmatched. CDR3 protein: CACDTGGYLRSWDTRQMFF. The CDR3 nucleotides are TGTGCCTGTGACACCGGGGGATACCTTAGGTCCTGGGACACCCGACAGATGTTTTTC.

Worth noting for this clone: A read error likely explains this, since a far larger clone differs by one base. The CDR3 sequence is CACDILGDRTAQLFF. The DNA of the CDR3 is TGTGCCTGTGACATACTGGGGGATAGGACAGCACAACTCTTCTTT. The V call is TRDV2, the J call TRDJ2, with TRDD3 matching 11 bases. The CDR3 extends over 15 amino acids. The ends lost 2 bases at V and 4 bases at J; junction bases unmatched: 2. Germline CDR1 reads GEAIGNYY; CDR2 reads EKD.

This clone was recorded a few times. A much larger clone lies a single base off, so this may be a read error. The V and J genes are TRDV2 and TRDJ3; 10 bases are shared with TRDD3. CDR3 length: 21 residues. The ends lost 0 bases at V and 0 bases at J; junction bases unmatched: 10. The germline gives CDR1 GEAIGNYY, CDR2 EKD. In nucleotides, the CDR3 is TGTGCCTGTGACACCGTACCGGGGGATACGCGCAGCTCCTGGGACACCCGACAGATGTTTTTC. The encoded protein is CACDTVPGDTRSSWDTRQMFF.

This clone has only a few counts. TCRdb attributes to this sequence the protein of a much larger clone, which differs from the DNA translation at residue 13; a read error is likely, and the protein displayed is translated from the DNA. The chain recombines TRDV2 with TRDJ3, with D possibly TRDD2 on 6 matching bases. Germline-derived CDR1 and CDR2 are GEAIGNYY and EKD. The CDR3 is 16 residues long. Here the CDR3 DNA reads TGTGCCTGTGACACGTGGGCTTCCTGGGACACCCGACGGATGTTTTTC. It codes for CACDTWASWDTRRMFF.

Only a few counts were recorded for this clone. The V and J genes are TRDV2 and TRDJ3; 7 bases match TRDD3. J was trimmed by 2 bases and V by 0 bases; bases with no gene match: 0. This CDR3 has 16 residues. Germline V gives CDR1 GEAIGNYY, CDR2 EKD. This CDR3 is CACDTGIPWDTRQMFF. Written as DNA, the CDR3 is TGTGCCTGTGACACCGGGATACCCTGGGACACCCGACAGATGTTTTTC.

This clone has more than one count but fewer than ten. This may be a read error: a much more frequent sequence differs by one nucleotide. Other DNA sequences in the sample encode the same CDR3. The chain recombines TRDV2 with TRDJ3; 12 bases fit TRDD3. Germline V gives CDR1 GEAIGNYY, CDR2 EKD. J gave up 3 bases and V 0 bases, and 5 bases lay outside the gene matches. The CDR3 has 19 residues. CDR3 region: CACDTVLGDTGWDTRQMFF. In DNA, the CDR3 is TGTGCCTGTGACACCGTGCTGGGGGATACGGGCTGGGACACCCGACAGATGTTTTTC.

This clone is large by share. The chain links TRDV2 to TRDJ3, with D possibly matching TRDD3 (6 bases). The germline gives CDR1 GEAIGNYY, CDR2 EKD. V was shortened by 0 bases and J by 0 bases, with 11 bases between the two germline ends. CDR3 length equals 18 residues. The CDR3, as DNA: TGTGCCTGTGACACCTTTGGGGGCTACTCCTGGGACACCCGACAGATGTTTTTC. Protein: CACDTFGGYSWDTRQMFF.

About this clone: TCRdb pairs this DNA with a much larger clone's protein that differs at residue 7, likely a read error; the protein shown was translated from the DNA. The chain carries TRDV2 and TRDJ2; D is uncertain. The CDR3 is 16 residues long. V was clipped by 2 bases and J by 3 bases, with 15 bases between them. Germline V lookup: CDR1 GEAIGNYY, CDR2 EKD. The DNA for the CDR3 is TGTGCCTGTGACAGGAGGGAATACAGTATGACAGCACAACTCTTCTTT. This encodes CACDRREYSMTAQLFF.

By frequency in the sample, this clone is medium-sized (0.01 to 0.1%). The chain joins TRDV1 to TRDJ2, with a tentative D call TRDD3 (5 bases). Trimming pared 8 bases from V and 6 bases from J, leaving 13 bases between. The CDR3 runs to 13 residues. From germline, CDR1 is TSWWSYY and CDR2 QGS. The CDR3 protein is CALNPGPAAQLFF. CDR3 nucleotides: TGTGCTCTTAACCCTGGGCCGGCAGCACAACTCTTCTTT.

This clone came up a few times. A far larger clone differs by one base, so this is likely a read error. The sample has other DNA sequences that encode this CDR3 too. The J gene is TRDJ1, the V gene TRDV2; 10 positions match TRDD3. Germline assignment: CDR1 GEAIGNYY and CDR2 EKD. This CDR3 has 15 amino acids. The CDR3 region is CACDSTGGYTDKLIF. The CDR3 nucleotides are TGCGCCTGTGACAGTACTGGGGGATACACCGATAAACTCATCTTT.

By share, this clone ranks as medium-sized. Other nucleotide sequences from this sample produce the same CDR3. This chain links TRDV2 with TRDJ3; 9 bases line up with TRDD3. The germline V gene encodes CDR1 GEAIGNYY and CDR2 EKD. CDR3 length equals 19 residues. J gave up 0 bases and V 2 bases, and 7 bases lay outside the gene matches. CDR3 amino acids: CACDKVLGESSWDTRQMFF. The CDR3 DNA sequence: TGTGCCTGTGACAAAGTACTGGGGGAGAGCTCCTGGGACACCCGACAGATGTTTTTC.

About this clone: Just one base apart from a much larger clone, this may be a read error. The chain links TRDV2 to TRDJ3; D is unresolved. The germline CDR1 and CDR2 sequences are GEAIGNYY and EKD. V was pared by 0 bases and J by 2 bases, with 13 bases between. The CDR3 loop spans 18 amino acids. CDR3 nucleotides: TGTGCCTGTGACACCGCCGGGTTTAGCACCTGGGACACCCGACAGATGTTTTTC. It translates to CACDTAGFSTWDTRQMFF.

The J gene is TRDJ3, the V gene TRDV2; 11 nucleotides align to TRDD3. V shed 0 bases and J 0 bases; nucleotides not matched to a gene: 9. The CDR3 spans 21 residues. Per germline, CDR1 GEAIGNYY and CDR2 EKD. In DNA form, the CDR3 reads TGTGCCTGTGACACCCTTATTGGGGGATACGCTAGCTCCTGGGACACCCGACAGATGTTTTTC. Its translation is CACDTLIGGYASSWDTRQMFF.

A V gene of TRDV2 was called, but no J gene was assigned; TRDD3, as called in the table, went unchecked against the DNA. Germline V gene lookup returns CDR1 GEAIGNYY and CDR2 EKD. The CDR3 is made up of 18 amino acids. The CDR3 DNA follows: TGTGCCTGTGACGCCGGAACGGCATACCCCTGGGACACCCAACAAATGTTTTTC. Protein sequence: CACDAGTAYPWDTQQMFF.

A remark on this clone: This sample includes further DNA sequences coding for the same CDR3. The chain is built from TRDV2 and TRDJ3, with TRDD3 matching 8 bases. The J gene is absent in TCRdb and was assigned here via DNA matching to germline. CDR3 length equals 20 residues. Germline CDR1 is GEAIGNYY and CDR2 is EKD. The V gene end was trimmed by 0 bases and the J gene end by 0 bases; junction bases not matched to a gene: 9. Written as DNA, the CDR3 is TGTGCCTGTGACACCGGATGTGGGGGATCCAGCTCCTGGGACACCCGACAGATGTTTTTC. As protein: CACDTGCGGSSSWDTRQMFF.